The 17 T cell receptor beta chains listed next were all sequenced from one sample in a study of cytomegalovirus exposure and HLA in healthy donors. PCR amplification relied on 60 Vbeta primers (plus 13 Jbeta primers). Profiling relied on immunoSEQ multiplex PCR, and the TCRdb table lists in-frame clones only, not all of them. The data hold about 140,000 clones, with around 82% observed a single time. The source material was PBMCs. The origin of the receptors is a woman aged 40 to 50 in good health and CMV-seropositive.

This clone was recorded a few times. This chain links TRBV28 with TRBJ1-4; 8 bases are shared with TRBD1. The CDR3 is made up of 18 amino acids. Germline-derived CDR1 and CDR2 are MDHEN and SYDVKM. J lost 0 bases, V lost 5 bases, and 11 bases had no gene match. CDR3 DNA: TGTGCCAGCAGTATAGCAGGGGGCGAAAGTTCAACTAATGAAAAACTGTTTTTT. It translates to CASSIAGGESSTNEKLFF.

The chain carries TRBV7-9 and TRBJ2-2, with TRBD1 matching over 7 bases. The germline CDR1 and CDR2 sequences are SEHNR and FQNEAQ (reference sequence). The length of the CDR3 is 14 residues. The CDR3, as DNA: TGTGCTGAACAAGGGGGCGCTCGGACCGGGGAGCTGTTTTTT. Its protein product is CAEQGGARTGELFF.

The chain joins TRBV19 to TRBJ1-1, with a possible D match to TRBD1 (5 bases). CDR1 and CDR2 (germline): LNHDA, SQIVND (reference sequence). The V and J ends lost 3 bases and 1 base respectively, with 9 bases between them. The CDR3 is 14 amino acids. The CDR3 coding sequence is TGTGCCAGTAGTATTGGGGCAGAGAACACTGAAGCTTTCTTT. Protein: CASSIGAENTEAFF.

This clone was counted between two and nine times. This CDR3 is CASSLGGSGRQETQYF. CDR3 DNA sequence: TGTGCCAGCAGCCTTGGGGGGAGCGGGAGGCAAGAGACCCAGTACTTC. The genes are TRBV9 and TRBJ2-5; TRBD2 matches 9 bases. V shed 4 bases, J shed 2 bases, and the junction held 9 bases outside the gene matches. CDR1 is SGDLS, CDR2 YYNGEE, per germline. The CDR3 has 16 amino acids.

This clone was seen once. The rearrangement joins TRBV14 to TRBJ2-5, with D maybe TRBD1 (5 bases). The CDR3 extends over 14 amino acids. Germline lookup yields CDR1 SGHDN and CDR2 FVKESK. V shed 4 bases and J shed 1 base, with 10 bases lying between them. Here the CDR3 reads CASSPRTGQETQYF. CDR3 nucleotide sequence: TGTGCCAGCAGCCCTCGAACAGGCCAAGAGACCCAGTACTTC. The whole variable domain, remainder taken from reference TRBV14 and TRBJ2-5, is EAGVTQFPSHSVIEKGQTVTLRCDPISGHDNLYWYRRVMGKEIKFLLHFVKESKQDESGMPNNRFLAERTGGTYSTLKVQPAELEDSGVYFCASSPRTGQETQYFGPGTRLLVL.

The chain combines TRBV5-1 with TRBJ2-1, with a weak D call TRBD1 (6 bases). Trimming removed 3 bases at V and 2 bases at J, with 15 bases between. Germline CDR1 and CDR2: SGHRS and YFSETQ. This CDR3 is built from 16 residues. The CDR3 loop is CASSSASQGTYNEQFF. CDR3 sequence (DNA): TGCGCCAGCAGCTCGGCTTCACAGGGTACCTACAATGAGCAGTTCTTC.

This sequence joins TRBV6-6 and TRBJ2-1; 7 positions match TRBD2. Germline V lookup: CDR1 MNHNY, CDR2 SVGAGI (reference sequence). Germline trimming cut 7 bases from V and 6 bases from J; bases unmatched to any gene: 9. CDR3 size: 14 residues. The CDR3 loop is CASKAQLAINEQFF. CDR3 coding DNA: TGTGCCAGCAAAGCTCAACTAGCGATCAATGAGCAGTTCTTC.

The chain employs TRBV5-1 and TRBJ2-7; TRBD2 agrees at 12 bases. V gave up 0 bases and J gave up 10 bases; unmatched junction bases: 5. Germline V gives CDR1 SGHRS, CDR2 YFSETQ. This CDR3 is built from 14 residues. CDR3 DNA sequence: TGCGCCAGCAGCTTGGATTTACTAGCGGGAGGCCAGTACTTC. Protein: CASSLDLLAGGQYF.

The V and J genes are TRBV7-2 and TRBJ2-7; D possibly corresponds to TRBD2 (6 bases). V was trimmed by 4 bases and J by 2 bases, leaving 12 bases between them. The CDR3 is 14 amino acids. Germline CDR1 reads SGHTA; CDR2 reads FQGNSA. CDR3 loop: CASSSGLPPYEQYF. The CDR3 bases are TGTGCCAGCAGCTCCGGACTACCCCCCTACGAGCAGTACTTC.

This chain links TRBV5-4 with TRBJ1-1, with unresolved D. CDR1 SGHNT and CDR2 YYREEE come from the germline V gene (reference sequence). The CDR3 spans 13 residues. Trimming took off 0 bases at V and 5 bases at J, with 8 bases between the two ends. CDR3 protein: CASSLVRTTEAFF. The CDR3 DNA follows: TGTGCCAGCAGCTTGGTCCGGACTACTGAAGCTTTCTTT.

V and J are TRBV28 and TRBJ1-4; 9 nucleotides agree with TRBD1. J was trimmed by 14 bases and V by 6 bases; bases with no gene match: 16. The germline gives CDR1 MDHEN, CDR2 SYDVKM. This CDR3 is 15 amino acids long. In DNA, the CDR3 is TGTGCCAGCAGGGTGGGGGGACAGGGAGTAAGAAGGCTGTTTTTT. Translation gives CASRVGGQGVRRLFF.

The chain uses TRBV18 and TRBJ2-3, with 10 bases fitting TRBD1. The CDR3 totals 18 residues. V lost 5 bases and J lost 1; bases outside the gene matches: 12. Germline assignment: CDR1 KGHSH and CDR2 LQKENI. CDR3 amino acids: CASSTYQAGTGGTDTQYF. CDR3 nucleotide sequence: TGTGCCAGCTCAACCTACCAGGCCGGGACAGGGGGCACAGATACGCAGTATTTT.

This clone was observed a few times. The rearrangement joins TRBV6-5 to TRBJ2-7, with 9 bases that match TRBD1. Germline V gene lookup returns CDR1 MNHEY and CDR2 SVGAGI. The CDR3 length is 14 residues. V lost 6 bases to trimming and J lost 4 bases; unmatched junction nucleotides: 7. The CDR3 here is CASSPGTGRYEQYF. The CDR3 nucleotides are TGTGCCAGCAGCCCAGGGACAGGGAGATACGAGCAGTACTTC.

DNA of the CDR3: TGTGCCAGCAGCTTAGGAGGGGGCCTAGGCATTCAGTACTTC. Its protein product is CASSLGGGLGIQYF. The chain is built from TRBV7-9 and TRBJ2-4; 7 bases align to TRBD1. V lost 1 base, J lost 9 bases, and 6 bases stayed unmatched. The length of the CDR3 is 14 residues. CDR1 is SEHNR and CDR2 is FQNEAQ in the germline V gene (reference sequence). Full variable domain (missing parts from reference TRBV7-9 and TRBJ2-4): DTGVSQNPRHKITKRGQNVTFRCDPISEHNRLYWYRQTLGQGPEFLTYFQNEAQLEKSRLLSDRFSAERPKGSFSTLEIQRTEQGDSAMYLCASSLGGGLGIQYFGAGTRLSVL.

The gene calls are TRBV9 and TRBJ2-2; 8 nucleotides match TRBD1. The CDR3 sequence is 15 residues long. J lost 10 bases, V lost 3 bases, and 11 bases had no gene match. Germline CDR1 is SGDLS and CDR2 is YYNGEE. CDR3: CASSDAAGGGEELFF. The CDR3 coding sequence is TGTGCCAGCAGCGACGCCGCAGGGGGCGGAGAGGAGCTGTTTTTT.

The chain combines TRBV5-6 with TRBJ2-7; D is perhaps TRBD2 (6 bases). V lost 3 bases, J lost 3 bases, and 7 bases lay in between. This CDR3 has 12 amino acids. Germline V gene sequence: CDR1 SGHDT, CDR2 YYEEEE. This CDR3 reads CASSSGGYEQYF. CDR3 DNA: TGTGCCAGCAGCTCCGGGGGCTACGAGCAGTACTTC.

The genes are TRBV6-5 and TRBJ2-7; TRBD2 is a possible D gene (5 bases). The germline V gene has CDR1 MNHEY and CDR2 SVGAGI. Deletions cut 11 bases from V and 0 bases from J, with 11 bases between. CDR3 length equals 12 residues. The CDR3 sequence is CAAGGPSYEQYF. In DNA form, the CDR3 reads TGTGCCGCCGGAGGACCCTCCTACGAGCAGTACTTC.